These 5 T cell receptor beta chains were all obtained from the same sample, sequenced in a study of spatial heterogeneity in lung cancer. Their target antigens are unknown. A single record per CDR3 protein comes from TCRdb applying MiXCR to the 5' RACE reads. This table holds roughly 9,000 distinct CDR3 sequences, roughly 6% found once. Whole-study results and caveats: Mutation counts in tumors were tracked by counts of expanded intratumoral alpha and beta TCRs.

Time point indicated: sample taken at primary tumor resection. The sequenced sample was lung tumor tissue, obtained at surgery. These receptors came from a male donor with early-stage non-small cell lung cancer.

This clonotype was recorded at least ten times. The CDR3, as DNA: TGTGCCAGCAGTTTTGGTGGAGACTCGAACACTGAAGCTTTCTTT. It translates to CASSFGGDSNTEAFF. The gene calls are TRBV12-3 or TRBV12-4 and TRBJ1-1; D is unclear. This CDR3 is 15 amino acids long. V lost 3 bases, J lost 1 base, and 12 bases lay in between.

This clonotype appeared many times. The chain couples TRBV28 to TRBJ1-5; TRBD1 is a possible D gene (6 bases). V was clipped by 3 bases and J by 13 bases, with 16 bases between them. The CDR3 is made up of 13 amino acids. Per germline, CDR1 MDHEN and CDR2 SYDVKM. The CDR3 sequence is CASSLPLYRAQHF. CDR3 bases: TGTGCCAGCAGTTTGCCGCTATACAGGGCGCAGCATTTT. Full variable domain (outside the CDR3, taken from reference TRBV28 and TRBJ1-5): DVKVTQSSRYLVKRTGEKVFLECVQDMDHENMFWYRQDPGLGLRLIYFSYDVKMKEKGDIPEGYSVSREKKERFSLILESASTNQTSMYLCASSLPLYRAQHFGDGTRLSIL.

The chain couples TRBV19 to TRBJ2-5, with 8 nucleotides matching TRBD2. This CDR3 contains 14 residues. Trimming removed 4 bases from V and 4 bases from J; junction bases left unmatched: 5. Germline V gene sequence: CDR1 LNHDA, CDR2 SQIVND (reference sequence). CDR3 residues: CASSKSGSIETQYF. In nucleotides, the CDR3 is TGTGCCAGTAGTAAGAGCGGGAGCATAGAGACCCAGTACTTC.

This clonotype has a count of ten or more. J is TRBJ2-7 and V is TRBV6-6; D is perhaps TRBD1 (5 bases). Germline loops: CDR1 MNHNY, CDR2 SVGAGI (reference sequence). The V gene lost 5 bases and the J gene lost 7 bases, with 15 bases spanning the gap. The CDR3 spans 13 residues. The CDR3 reads CASSNIQDGEQYF. The DNA of the CDR3 is TGTGCCAGCAGTAACATACAGGACGGAGAGCAGTACTTC.

This clonotype has ten or more counts. The V and J genes are TRBV28 and TRBJ2-3; 9 nucleotides line up with TRBD2. The V gene end was trimmed by 11 bases and the J gene end by 4 bases; junction bases not matched to a gene: 13. This CDR3 contains 15 residues. Germline V gene lookup returns CDR1 MDHEN and CDR2 SYDVKM. The CDR3 coding sequence is TGTGCCGAAAGCGGACTAAGCGGGGGGCCAGATACGCAGTATTTT. Translating it yields CAESGLSGGPDTQYF. The variable domain in full, completed from reference TRBV28 and TRBJ2-3, reads DVKVTQSSRYLVKRTGEKVFLECVQDMDHENMFWYRQDPGLGLRLIYFSYDVKMKEKGDIPEGYSVSREKKERFSLILESASTNQTSMYLCAESGLSGGPDTQYFGPGTRLTVL.